Below, 17 T cell receptor beta chains from the same sample are listed, as sequenced in a study of OX40 agonist ivuxolimab in advanced cancers. Repertoires were generated with immunoSEQ multiplex PCR, while TCRdb's copy carries only in-frame clones and drops some. Of around 37,000 clones listed, roughly 80% are singletons. The sample was CD4+ or CD8+ T cells sorted from blood, taken in a trial of the OX40 agonist ivuxolimab. The source is an adult with an advanced solid tumor such as melanoma, head and neck, liver or kidney cancer.

The V gene is TRBV19, the J gene TRBJ2-7, with D perhaps matching TRBD1 or TRBD2 (7 bases each). The V end was cut by 5 bases, the J end by 2 bases, with 16 bases between. The CDR3 covers 15 residues. Germline values: CDR1 LNHDA, CDR2 SQIVND (reference sequence). CDR3 loop: CASSDRRGTTYEQYF. The CDR3 region has the DNA TGTGCCAGTAGTGACCGCAGGGGGACTACCTACGAGCAGTACTTC.

V is TRBV7-3 and J is TRBJ2-1; D is unresolved. The V and J ends lost 2 bases and 5 bases respectively, with 16 bases between them. The CDR3 runs to 16 residues. The V gene's germline CDR1 is SGHTA and CDR2 FQGTGA. This CDR3 reads CASSLLGSIPNNEQFF. The CDR3 DNA is TGTGCCAGCAGCTTACTTGGATCGATCCCTAACAATGAGCAGTTCTTC. The entire variable domain, with the rest obtained from reference TRBV7-3 and TRBJ2-1, is as follows: GAGVSQTPSNKVTEKGKYVELRCDPISGHTALYWYRQSLGQGPEFLIYFQGTGAADDSGLPNDRFFAVRPEGSVSTLKIQRTERGDSAVYLCASSLLGSIPNNEQFFGPGTRLTVL.

The chain joins TRBV2 to TRBJ1-2, with D maybe TRBD1 (6 bases). The CDR3 loop spans 15 amino acids. The germline CDR1 and CDR2 sequences are SNHLY and FYNNEI. V lost 6 bases to trimming and J lost 6 bases, with 20 bases between them. This chain's CDR3 is CASRARDTSRDGYTF. As DNA, the CDR3 is TGTGCCAGCAGAGCCCGGGACACCTCCCGGGATGGCTACACCTTC.

This chain joins TRBV9 and TRBJ1-2, with 9 bases lining up with TRBD1. CDR1 and CDR2 from the germline V gene are SGDLS and YYNGEE. Trimming cost V 0 bases and J 4 bases; bases outside gene matches: 4. The CDR3 runs to 15 residues. The CDR3 sequence is CASSVEGQGIYGYTF. The DNA of the CDR3 is TGTGCCAGCAGCGTAGAGGGACAGGGAATCTATGGCTACACCTTC.

The chain has TRBV6-1 and TRBJ1-3; D is perhaps TRBD1 (5 bases). Trimming pared 2 bases from V and 0 bases from J, leaving 11 bases between. CDR1 and CDR2 (germline): MNHNS, SASEGT. The CDR3 totals 16 residues. In DNA, the CDR3 is TGTGCCAGCAGTGAACGGGACGGGATCTCTGGAAACACCATATATTTT. Protein sequence: CASSERDGISGNTIYF.

Only one count was recorded for this clone. The chain links TRBV5-5 to TRBJ1-2; no clear D gene. This CDR3 is 14 amino acids long. V gave up 1 base and J gave up 2 bases, with 9 bases separating them. Per the germline V gene, CDR1 is SGHKS and CDR2 is YYEKEE (reference sequence). In DNA form, the CDR3 reads TGTGCCAGCAGCTTGAGTAGGCAAAACTATGGCTACACCTTC. Translating it yields CASSLSRQNYGYTF.

This chain connects TRBV7-8 to TRBJ2-1; TRBD2 agrees at 14 bases. The germline gives CDR1 SGHVS, CDR2 FQNEAQ. This CDR3 region has 21 residues. Trimming took 5 bases from V and 2 from J; bases not matched to a gene: 17. The CDR3 protein is CASSPKDWTSGRRPTYNEQFF. In DNA, the CDR3 is TGTGCCAGCAGCCCCAAAGACTGGACTAGCGGGAGGCGGCCAACCTACAATGAGCAGTTCTTC.

This chain links TRBV18 with TRBJ1-1, with D possibly being TRBD1 (5 bases). Germline V lookup: CDR1 KGHSH, CDR2 LQKENI. This CDR3 spans 14 amino acids. V shed 2 bases and J shed 1 base, with 8 bases lying between them. The CDR3, as DNA: TGTGCCAGCTCACCATTAGGGGAGAACACTGAAGCTTTCTTT. Amino acid sequence: CASSPLGENTEAFF.

J is TRBJ2-7 and V is TRBV27, with 7 bases identical to TRBD2. V lost 3 bases and J lost 3; bases outside the gene matches: 11. CDR1 is MNHEY, CDR2 SMNVEV, per germline (reference sequence). The CDR3 has 16 amino acids. The CDR3 DNA reads as TGTGCCAGCAGTTTCCGCGTGGGGGACTACCACTACGAGCAGTACTTC. Translated, it gives CASSFRVGDYHYEQYF.

V gene TRBV6-6 combines with J gene TRBJ2-7; D unclear. Germline assignment: CDR1 MNHNY and CDR2 SVGAGI (reference sequence). V shed 4 bases and J shed 2 bases, with 3 bases lying between them. CDR3 length: 11 amino acids. Here the CDR3 DNA reads TGTGCCAGCAGTTCTACCTACGAGCAGTACTTC. Encoded protein: CASSSTYEQYF.

The V gene is TRBV6-6, the J gene TRBJ1-5; no firm D call. The CDR3 totals 14 residues. V was cut by 0 bases and J by 6 bases, with 9 bases left in between. The germline gives CDR1 MNHNY, CDR2 SVGAGI (reference sequence). Here the CDR3 DNA reads TGTGCCAGCAGTTACTCGCCATTCGGTCAGCCCCAGCATTTT. Translating it yields CASSYSPFGQPQHF.

The chain uses TRBV7-2 and TRBJ2-6, with unresolved D. Per the germline V gene, CDR1 is SGHTA and CDR2 is FQGNSA. The CDR3 runs 16 residues. Trimming took off 2 bases at V and 4 bases at J, with 12 bases between the two ends. CDR3 sequence (DNA): TGTGCCAGCAGCTTACAACAGCTTGGCGGGGCCAACGTCCTGACTTTC. Translation gives CASSLQQLGGANVLTF.

This clone was seen more than once but under ten times. V gene TRBV5-1 combines with J gene TRBJ2-3; TRBD2 matches at 8 bases. This CDR3 comprises 15 residues. Per germline, CDR1 SGHRS and CDR2 YFSETQ. V lost 0 bases and J lost 4; bases outside the gene matches: 4. The CDR3 is CASSLAGREADTQYF. The CDR3 bases are TGCGCCAGCAGCTTGGCCGGGAGGGAAGCAGATACGCAGTATTTT. Supplemented by reference TRBV5-1 and TRBJ2-3, the full variable domain reads KAGVTQTPRYLIKTRGQQVTLSCSPISGHRSVSWYQQTPGQGLQFLFEYFSETQRNKGNFPGRFSGRQFSNSRSEMNVSTLELGDSALYLCASSLAGREADTQYFGPGTRLTVL.

The V call is TRBV28, the J call TRBJ2-1; 11 nucleotides line up with TRBD1. CDR1 MDHEN and CDR2 SYDVKM come from the germline V gene. The CDR3 covers 15 residues. The V segment lost 7 bases and the J segment 6 bases; nucleotides outside the gene matches: 8. The DNA for the CDR3 is TGTGCCAGCACCTCATCCGGGACAGGGGGCAATGAGCAGTTCTTC. It encodes CASTSSGTGGNEQFF.

The CDR3 sequence: CASSQEVDGNTIYF. The CDR3 nucleotides are TGTGCCAGCAGCCAAGAAGTCGACGGAAACACCATATATTTT. This chain uses TRBV14 with TRBJ1-3; D remains ambiguous. Per the germline V gene, CDR1 is SGHDN and CDR2 is FVKESK. Trimming pared 0 bases from V and 4 bases from J, leaving 7 bases between. CDR3 length: 14 residues.

This chain connects TRBV7-9 to TRBJ2-5; TRBD2 matches 8 bases. Unmatched junction bases numbered 6, after V lost 2 bases and J lost 4 bases. From germline, CDR1 is SEHNR and CDR2 FQNEAQ (reference sequence). The CDR3 covers 15 residues. The CDR3, as DNA: TGTGCCAGCAGCTTACGGGGGGGAGGGCCAGAGACCCAGTACTTC. Its protein is CASSLRGGGPETQYF.

J is TRBJ2-7 and V is TRBV9; TRBD2 matches 11 bases. Germline V gives CDR1 SGDLS, CDR2 YYNGEE. The CDR3 sequence is 18 residues long. Losses at the gene ends were 3 bases for V and 2 bases for J; bases not matched to a gene: 13. CDR3: CASSALSGTSGDPYEQYF. The CDR3 coding sequence is TGTGCCAGCAGCGCTTTATCCGGGACTAGCGGAGACCCCTACGAGCAGTACTTC.